The T cell receptor (beta chain) under discussion was sequenced for a study of cytomegalovirus exposure and HLA in healthy donors. The PCR contained 60 Vbeta and 13 Jbeta primers. Assay: immunoSEQ multiplex PCR; the TCRdb copy retains only in-frame clones and omits some. The data show 100,000 to 150,000 clones, over 70% seen once. Sequences were obtained from PBMCs. This TCR came from a man aged 18 to 29 in good health and CMV-seropositive.

The CDR3 sequence: CASRRAVRSSYNEQFF. In DNA, the CDR3 is TGTGCCAGCAGACGTGCGGTCCGAAGCTCCTACAATGAGCAGTTCTTC. V usage is TRBV16 and J usage is TRBJ2-1; no clear D. This CDR3 contains 16 residues. The germline V gene has CDR1 KGHSY and CDR2 FQNENV. The germline V and J ends were trimmed by 6 bases and 0 bases, with 15 bases remaining between them.